This T cell receptor (beta chain) is drawn from a study of shared clonotypes between healthy human individuals. As for the study in general: Each donor contributed plates that comprised three CD4 naive, three CD4 memory, two CD8 naive and one CD8 memory. Study-wide results and caveats: Enrolling few donors narrowed the genetic and exposure-history diversity that was represented. On the whole, naive subsets had larger estimated richness than memory subsets had.

Concerning this clone: Its antigen is as yet unknown.

An even split of each subset's genomic DNA across several immunoSEQ plates was performed. Assay: immunoSEQ multiplex PCR; the TCRdb copy retains only in-frame clones and omits some. The sample gives around 1.5 million clones, approximately 98% of which show up once; less than 0.55% is in the top ten. The CDR3 covers 14 residues. The germline V gene has CDR1 SGHRS and CDR2 YFSETQ. Germline trimming cut 2 bases from V and 8 bases from J; bases unmatched to any gene: 6. The TCR originated in a man aged 30 to 45 in good health. The chain recombines TRBV5-1 with TRBJ2-1; TRBD1 agrees at 8 bases. The sample was naive CD4+ T cells sorted from blood. Indicated subset: CD45RA+ positively selected. CDR3 sequence (DNA): TGCGCCAGCAGCTTCAGGGGGCGTTTGGATGAGCAGTTCTTC. This encodes CASSFRGRLDEQFF.